The 14 T cell receptor beta chains presented below share a single source sample, sequenced in a study of control samples from healthy donors and cancer patients. TCRdb's table, derived via immunoSEQ multiplex PCR, lists solely in-frame clones and lacks some. The profile shows 35,000 to 50,000 clones, 87% of them singletons. Sequencing was done on a sample of PBMCs. The receptor source for this set is a woman aged 55-75 years with lung cancer.

CDR3 nucleotide sequence: TGTGCCAGCTCACAACCGGGACCCCAAATGCGTGGGCAGTACTTC. It translates to CASSQPGPQMRGQYF. The genes are TRBV18 and TRBJ2-7, with D perhaps assigned TRBD1 or TRBD2 (5 bases each). The CDR3 runs 15 residues. Trimming removed 4 bases at V and 9 bases at J, with 22 bases between. The germline CDR1 and CDR2 sequences are KGHSH and LQKENI.

This rearrangement joins TRBV11-2 to TRBJ1-2, with D perhaps matching TRBD1 (5 bases). V was shortened by 6 bases and J by 4 bases, with 18 bases between the two germline ends. In germline, CDR1 is SGHAT, CDR2 FQNNGV. This CDR3 is built from 15 residues. The CDR3 DNA reads as TGTGCCAGCAGTCCGATCTCCGGGACCTCCTATGGCTACACCTTC. Protein: CASSPISGTSYGYTF.

This chain's CDR3 is CASAFLGTNEKLFF. The DNA of the CDR3 is TGTGCCAGCGCTTTCTTGGGAACTAATGAAAAACTGTTTTTT. The V gene is TRBV28, the J gene TRBJ1-4; D remains ambiguous. The CDR3 loop spans 14 amino acids. V lost 8 bases and J 1 base, leaving 11 bases between the germline ends. Per the germline V gene, CDR1 is MDHEN and CDR2 is SYDVKM.

The J gene is TRBJ2-7, the V gene TRBV3-1 (or the pseudogene TRBV3-2), with no clear D. This CDR3 comprises 15 residues. The germline V and J ends were trimmed by 4 bases and 2 bases, with 15 bases remaining between them. Per germline, CDR1 LGHDT and CDR2 YNNKEL (reference sequence). As DNA, the CDR3 is TGTGCCAGCAGCCGGGGTAGTAAAGGCACCTACGAGCAGTACTTC. It codes for CASSRGSKGTYEQYF.

J is TRBJ1-5 and V is TRBV6-5, with D hard to call. Germline V CDR1 and CDR2: MNHEY, SVGAGI. V shed 6 bases and J shed 0 bases, with 3 bases lying between them. CDR3 length: 12 residues. CDR3 sequence (DNA): TGTGCCAGCAGAGCTAGCAATCAGCCCCAGCATTTT. The encoded protein is CASRASNQPQHF.

The chain joins TRBV29-1 to TRBJ2-1, with TRBD2 matching 14 bases. This CDR3 has 16 amino acids. With 7 bases clipped from V and 1 base from J, the junction kept 6 bases outside the gene matches. Germline-derived CDR1 and CDR2 are SQVTM and ANQGSEA. The CDR3 is CSAAGLAGVSYNEQFF. The CDR3 DNA follows: TGCAGCGCCGCGGGACTAGCGGGAGTGTCCTACAATGAGCAGTTCTTC.

The rearrangement joins TRBV7-9 to TRBJ2-1; D remains ambiguous. The germline CDR1 and CDR2 sequences are SEHNR and FQNEAQ (reference sequence). Deletions cut 4 bases from V and 10 bases from J, with 20 bases between. The CDR3 runs to 15 residues. Written as DNA, the CDR3 is TGTGCCAGCAGCTCCTTAGCTCCGTCGGAGAGGGAGCAGTTCTTC. It encodes CASSSLAPSEREQFF.

The rearrangement uses TRBV19 and TRBJ2-3, with D unresolved. Germline V gene lookup returns CDR1 LNHDA and CDR2 SQIVND (reference sequence). Trimming removed 6 bases at V and 0 bases at J, with 10 bases between. The CDR3 loop spans 14 amino acids. In nucleotides, the CDR3 is TGTGCCAGTAGCCCCCGACGAAGCACAGATACGCAGTATTTT. Its translation: CASSPRRSTDTQYF.

There are a few counts of this clone. The chain joins TRBV4-1 to TRBJ2-5, with 9 positions matching TRBD1. The CDR3 runs 16 residues. Trimming took 3 bases from V and 5 from J; bases not matched to a gene: 10. Germline V gene data show CDR1 as MGHRA and CDR2 as YSYEKL. CDR3 region: CASSHQPGQGLETQYF. The CDR3, as DNA: TGCGCCAGCAGCCATCAACCGGGACAGGGCTTGGAGACCCAGTACTTC.

This clone is a singleton in its sample. CDR3 loop: CASSVGTLYNEQFF. CDR3 coding DNA: TGTGCCAGCAGCGTAGGGACTCTATACAATGAGCAGTTCTTC. V gene TRBV9 combines with J gene TRBJ2-1, with a possible D match to TRBD2 (5 bases). V gave up 0 bases and J gave up 4 bases, with 8 bases separating them. This CDR3 comprises 14 residues. Germline values: CDR1 SGDLS, CDR2 YYNGEE.

V and J are TRBV28 and TRBJ1-1, with a tentative D call TRBD1 (5 bases). The CDR3 consists of 15 residues. The ends were cut back, 3 bases at V and 4 bases at J, with 15 bases in the middle. Germline assignment: CDR1 MDHEN and CDR2 SYDVKM. The CDR3 sequence is CASSLVRGGGTEAFF. The CDR3 DNA reads as TGTGCCAGCAGTTTGGTGAGGGGCGGTGGCACTGAAGCTTTCTTT.

The sample holds a few counts of this clone. The chain links TRBV20-1 to TRBJ2-3; 7 bases match TRBD2. The V and J ends lost 3 bases and 2 bases, in that order; junction bases with no gene match: 11. The germline V gene has CDR1 DFQATT and CDR2 SNEGSKA (reference sequence). The CDR3 extends over 16 amino acids. CDR3 bases: TGCAGTGCTAGTGCTGGAGGCGGGGGTTACACAGATACGCAGTATTTT. This codes for CSASAGGGGYTDTQYF.

The genes are TRBV7-3 and TRBJ2-2, with D unresolved. The germline V gene encodes CDR1 SGHTA and CDR2 FQGTGA. CDR3 length: 13 amino acids. Trimming stripped 1 base from V and 4 bases from J, with 4 bases between. CDR3 sequence reads: CASSLSPTGELFF. The CDR3 DNA follows: TGTGCCAGCAGCTTAAGTCCCACCGGGGAGCTGTTTTTT.

This chain links TRBV14 with TRBJ2-7; D gene ambiguous. V lost 4 bases and J lost 3, with 13 bases in between. The CDR3 is made up of 14 amino acids. CDR1 SGHDN and CDR2 FVKESK come from the germline V gene. CDR3 amino acids: CASSPLRYNYEQYF. The CDR3 region has the DNA TGTGCCAGCAGCCCTCTCCGGTACAACTACGAGCAGTACTTC.